This is a list of T cell receptor beta chains from one sample in a study of T-cell reconstitution after alpha-beta-depleted transplantation in children. From the PCR reads, TCRdb called clonotypes with MiXCR, one entry per CDR3 protein. The table has under 850,000 distinct CDR3 sequences, around 13% seen once; the top ten hold 0.79%. The material sequenced was PBMCs, taken before TCRalphabeta/CD19-depleted stem cell transplant. The receptors shown here come from a girl aged 2-10 years with congenital amegakaryocytic thrombocytopenia, due to receive a stem cell transplant. CDR3s include the opening cysteine and the closing phenylalanine or tryptophan. The D gene is left open where the match is weak. Not every row has a clone size; where given, it reads once, few, many or a size class.

many | . | TRBJ1-5 | TRBV5-1 | TGCGCCAGCAGCTTGGCCTTAGGGTCTCAGCCCCAGCATTTT | CASSLALGSQPQHF
few | TRBD2 | TRBJ2-1 | TRBV5-1 | TGCGCCAGCAGCTTGGCCCCTCTAGCGGGAGTTTCAGATGAGCAGTTCTTC | CASSLAPLAGVSDEQFF
many | . | TRBJ2-4 | TRBV12-3/TRBV12-4 | TGTGCCAGCAGATGGGGACAAAACATTCAGTACTTC | CASRWGQNIQYF
many | . | TRBJ1-1 | TRBV6-5 | TGTGCCAGCAGTTACTGGGGGTTAGCGCAGTTGGACACTGAAGCTTTCTTT | CASSYWGLAQLDTEAFF
few | . | TRBJ2-1 | TRBV20-1 | TGCAGTGCTGGTTTGCGGCCTTCCGTAATAAAGAGCTCCTACAATGAGCAGTTCTTC | CSAGLRPSVIKSSYNEQFF
many | TRBD2 | TRBJ2-7 | TRBV6-5 | TGTGCCAGCAGTTACGTGGCTAGCGGGAGCTACGAGCAGTACTTC | CASSYVASGSYEQYF
few | . | TRBJ1-5 | TRBV19 | TGTGCCAGTATGGAGTTTGCTTTTGGGGGTCGCAATCAGCCCCAGCATTTT | CASMEFAFGGRNQPQHF
. | . | TRBJ2-7 | TRBV21-1 | TGTGCCAGCAGCATGGACCCATTGGGATGTGAGCAGTACTTC | CASSMDPLGCEQYF
. | . | TRBJ1-2 | TRBV5-1 | TGCGCCAGCAGCTTGCCAAAGGGGATTGGGGATAATGGCTACACCTTC | CASSLPKGIGDNGYTF
. | TRBD1 | TRBJ2-1 | TRBV12-3/TRBV12-4 | TGTGCCAGCAAGGGGACAGCTAACAATGAGCAGTTCTTC | CASKGTANNEQFF